This TCR beta chain derives from a study of blood T cell repertoires in COVID-19. The CDR3 spans 15 residues. Deletions cut 2 bases from V and 0 bases from J, with 10 bases between. The germline V gene has CDR1 MNHEY and CDR2 SVGEGT. Generated by immunoSEQ multiplex PCR, the TCRdb table keeps only in-frame clones and is missing some. The table has about 260,000 clones, approximately 80% seen once. The source material was peripheral blood. The clonotype comes from a man aged 55 to 70 with acute or convalescent COVID-19. This chain joins TRBV6-2 or TRBV6-3 and TRBJ1-2, with TRBD1 as a possible D gene (5 bases). CDR3 sequence: CASSYGAATNYGYTF. CDR3 nucleotide sequence: TGTGCCAGCAGTTACGGGGCAGCCACTAACTATGGCTACACCTTC.